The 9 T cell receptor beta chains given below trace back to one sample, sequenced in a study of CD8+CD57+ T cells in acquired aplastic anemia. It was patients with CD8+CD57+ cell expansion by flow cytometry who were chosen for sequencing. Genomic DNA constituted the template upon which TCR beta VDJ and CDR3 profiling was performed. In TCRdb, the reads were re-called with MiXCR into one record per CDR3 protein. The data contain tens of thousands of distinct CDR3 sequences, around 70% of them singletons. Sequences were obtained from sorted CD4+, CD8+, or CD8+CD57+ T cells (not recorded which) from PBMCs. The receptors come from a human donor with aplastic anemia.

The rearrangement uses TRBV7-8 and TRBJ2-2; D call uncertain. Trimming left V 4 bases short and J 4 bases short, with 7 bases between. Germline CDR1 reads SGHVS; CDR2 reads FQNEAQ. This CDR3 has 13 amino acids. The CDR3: CASSSQATGELFF. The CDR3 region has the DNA TGTGCCAGCAGCTCCCAGGCCACCGGGGAGCTGTTTTTT.

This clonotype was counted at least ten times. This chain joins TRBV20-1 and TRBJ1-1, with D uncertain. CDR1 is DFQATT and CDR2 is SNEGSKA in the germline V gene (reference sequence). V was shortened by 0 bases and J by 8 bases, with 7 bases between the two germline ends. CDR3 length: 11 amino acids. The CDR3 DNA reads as TGCAGTGCTAGAGATAACTACGAAGCTTTCTTT. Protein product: CSARDNYEAFF.

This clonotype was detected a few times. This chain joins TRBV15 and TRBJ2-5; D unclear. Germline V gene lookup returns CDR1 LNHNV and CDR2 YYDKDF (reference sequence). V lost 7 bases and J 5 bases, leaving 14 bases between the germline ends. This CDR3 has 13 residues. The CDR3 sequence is CATKGVMGETQYF. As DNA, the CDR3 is TGTGCCACCAAAGGTGTGATGGGGGAGACCCAGTACTTC.

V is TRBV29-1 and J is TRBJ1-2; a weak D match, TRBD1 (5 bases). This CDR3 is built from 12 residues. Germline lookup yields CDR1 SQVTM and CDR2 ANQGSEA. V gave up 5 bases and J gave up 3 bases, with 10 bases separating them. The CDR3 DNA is TGCAGCGTTCTGACAGCCGACTATGGCTACACCTTC. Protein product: CSVLTADYGYTF.

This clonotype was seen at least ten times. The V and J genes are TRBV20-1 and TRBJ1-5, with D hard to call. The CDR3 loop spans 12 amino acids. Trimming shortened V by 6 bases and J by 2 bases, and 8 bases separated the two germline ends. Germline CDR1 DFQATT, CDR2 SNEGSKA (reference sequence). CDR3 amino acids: CSATDGNQPQHF. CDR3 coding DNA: TGCAGTGCAACGGACGGCAATCAGCCCCAGCATTTT.

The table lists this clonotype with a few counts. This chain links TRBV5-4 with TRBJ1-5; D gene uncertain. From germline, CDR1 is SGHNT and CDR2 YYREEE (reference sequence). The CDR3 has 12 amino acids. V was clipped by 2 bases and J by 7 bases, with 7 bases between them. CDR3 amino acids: CASSFFPQPQHF. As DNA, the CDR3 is TGTGCCAGCAGCTTTTTCCCCCAGCCCCAGCATTTT.

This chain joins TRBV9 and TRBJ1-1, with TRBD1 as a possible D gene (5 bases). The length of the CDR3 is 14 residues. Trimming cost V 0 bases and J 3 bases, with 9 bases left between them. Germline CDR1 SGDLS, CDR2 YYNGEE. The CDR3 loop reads CASSVVGADTEAFF. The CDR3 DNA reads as TGTGCCAGCAGCGTAGTCGGGGCTGACACTGAAGCTTTCTTT.

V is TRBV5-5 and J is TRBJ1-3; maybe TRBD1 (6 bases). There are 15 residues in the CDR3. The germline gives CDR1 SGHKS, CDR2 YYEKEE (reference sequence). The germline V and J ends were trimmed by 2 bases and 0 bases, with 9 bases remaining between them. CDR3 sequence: CASSFQGSSGNTIYF. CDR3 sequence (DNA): TGTGCCAGCAGCTTTCAGGGGAGCTCTGGAAACACCATATATTTT.

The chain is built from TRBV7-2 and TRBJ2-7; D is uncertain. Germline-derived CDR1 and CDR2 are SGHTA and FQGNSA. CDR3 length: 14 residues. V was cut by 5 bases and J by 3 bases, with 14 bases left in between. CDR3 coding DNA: TGTGCCAGCAGCGTAGGTTTAGGCCTCTACGAGCAGTACTTC. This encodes CASSVGLGLYEQYF.